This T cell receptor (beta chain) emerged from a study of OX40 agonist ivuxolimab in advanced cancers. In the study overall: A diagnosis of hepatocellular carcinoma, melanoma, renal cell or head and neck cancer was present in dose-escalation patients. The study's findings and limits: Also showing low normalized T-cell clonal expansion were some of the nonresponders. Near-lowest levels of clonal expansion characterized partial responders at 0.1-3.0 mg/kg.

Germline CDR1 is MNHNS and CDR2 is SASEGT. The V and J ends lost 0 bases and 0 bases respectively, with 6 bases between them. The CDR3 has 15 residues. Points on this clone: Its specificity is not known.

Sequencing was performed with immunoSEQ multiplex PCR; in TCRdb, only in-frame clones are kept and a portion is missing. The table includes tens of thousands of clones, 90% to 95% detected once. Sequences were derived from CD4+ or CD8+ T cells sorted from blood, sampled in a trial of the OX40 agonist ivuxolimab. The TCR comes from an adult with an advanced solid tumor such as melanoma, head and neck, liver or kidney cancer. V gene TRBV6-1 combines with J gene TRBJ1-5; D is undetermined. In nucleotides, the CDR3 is TGTGCCAGCAGTGAAGCGGAGGTTAGCAATCAGCCCCAGCATTTT. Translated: CASSEAEVSNQPQHF.